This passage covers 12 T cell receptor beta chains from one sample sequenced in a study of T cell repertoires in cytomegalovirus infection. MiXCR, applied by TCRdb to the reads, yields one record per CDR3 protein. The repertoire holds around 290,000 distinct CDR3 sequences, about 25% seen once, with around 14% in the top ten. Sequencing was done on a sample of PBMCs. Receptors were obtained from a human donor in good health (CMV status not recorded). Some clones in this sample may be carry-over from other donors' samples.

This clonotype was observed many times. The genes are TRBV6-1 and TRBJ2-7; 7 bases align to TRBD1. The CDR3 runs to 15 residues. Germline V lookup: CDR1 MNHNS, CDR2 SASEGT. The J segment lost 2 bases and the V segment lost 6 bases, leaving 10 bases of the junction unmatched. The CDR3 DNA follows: TGTGCCAGCAGGGACGGGGACAGATCCCCCTACGAGCAGTACTTC. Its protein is CASRDGDRSPYEQYF.

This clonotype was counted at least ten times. The CDR3 spells CASSLRGAYNSPLHF. The CDR3 DNA follows: TGTGCCAGCAGCCTCCGTGGAGCCTATAATTCACCCCTCCACTTT. This chain uses TRBV7-2 with TRBJ1-6; D unclear. Germline values: CDR1 SGHTA, CDR2 FQGNSA. V shed 5 bases and J shed 2 bases, with 10 bases lying between them. CDR3 length equals 15 residues.

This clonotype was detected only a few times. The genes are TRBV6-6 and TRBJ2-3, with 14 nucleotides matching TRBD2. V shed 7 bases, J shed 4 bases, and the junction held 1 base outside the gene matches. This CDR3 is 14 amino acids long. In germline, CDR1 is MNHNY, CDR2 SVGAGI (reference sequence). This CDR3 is CASKGLAGADTQYF. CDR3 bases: TGTGCCAGCAAGGGACTAGCGGGGGCAGATACGCAGTATTTT.

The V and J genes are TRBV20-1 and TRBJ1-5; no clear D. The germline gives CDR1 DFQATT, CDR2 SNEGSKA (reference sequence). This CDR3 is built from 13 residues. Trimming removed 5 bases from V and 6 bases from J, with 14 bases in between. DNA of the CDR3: TGCAGTGCTTCCCGGACCTATACTCAGCCCCAGCATTTT. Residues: CSASRTYTQPQHF.

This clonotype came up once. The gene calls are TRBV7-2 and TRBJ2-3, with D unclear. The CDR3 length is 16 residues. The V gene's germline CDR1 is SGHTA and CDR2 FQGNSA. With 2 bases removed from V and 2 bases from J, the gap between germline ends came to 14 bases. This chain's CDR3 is CASSLTPRSPTDTQYF. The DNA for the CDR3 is TGTGCCAGCAGCTTAACCCCACGCTCCCCCACAGATACGCAGTATTTT.

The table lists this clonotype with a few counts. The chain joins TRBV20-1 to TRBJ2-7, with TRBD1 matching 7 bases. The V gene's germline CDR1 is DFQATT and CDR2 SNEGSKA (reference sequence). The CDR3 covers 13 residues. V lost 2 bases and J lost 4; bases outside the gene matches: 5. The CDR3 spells CSARTGVRYEQYF. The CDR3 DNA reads TGCAGTGCTAGAACAGGGGTACGATACGAGCAGTACTTC.

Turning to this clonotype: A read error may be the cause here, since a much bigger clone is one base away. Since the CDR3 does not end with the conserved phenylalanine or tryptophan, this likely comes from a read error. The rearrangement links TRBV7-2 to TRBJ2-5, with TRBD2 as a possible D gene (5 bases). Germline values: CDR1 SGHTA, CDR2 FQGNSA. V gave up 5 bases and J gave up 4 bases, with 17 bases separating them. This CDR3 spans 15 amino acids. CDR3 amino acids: CASSISRGTRETQYY. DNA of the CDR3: TGTGCCAGCAGCATTAGCCGGGGAACTAGAGAGACCCAGTACTAC.

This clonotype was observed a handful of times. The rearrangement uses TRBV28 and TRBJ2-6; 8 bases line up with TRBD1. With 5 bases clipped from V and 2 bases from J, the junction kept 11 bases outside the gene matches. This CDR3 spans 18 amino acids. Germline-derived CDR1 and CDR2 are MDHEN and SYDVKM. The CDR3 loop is CASSVGTGRSPGANVLTF. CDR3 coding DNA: TGTGCCAGCAGTGTTGGGACAGGTAGATCTCCTGGGGCCAACGTCCTGACTTTC.

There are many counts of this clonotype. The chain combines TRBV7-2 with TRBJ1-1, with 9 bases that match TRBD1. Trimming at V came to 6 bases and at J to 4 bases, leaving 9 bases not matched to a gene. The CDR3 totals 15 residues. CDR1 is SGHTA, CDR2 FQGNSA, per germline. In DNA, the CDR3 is TGTGCCAGCAGGAAAAGACAGGGGGTGAGCACTGAAGCTTTCTTT. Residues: CASRKRQGVSTEAFF.

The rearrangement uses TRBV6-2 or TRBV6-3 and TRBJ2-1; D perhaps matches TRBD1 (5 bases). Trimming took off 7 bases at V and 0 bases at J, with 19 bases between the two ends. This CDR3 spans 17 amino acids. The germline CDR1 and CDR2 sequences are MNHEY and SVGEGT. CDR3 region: CASNWALQASSYNEQFF. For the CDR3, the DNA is TGTGCCAGCAATTGGGCCCTACAGGCGAGCTCCTACAATGAGCAGTTCTTC.

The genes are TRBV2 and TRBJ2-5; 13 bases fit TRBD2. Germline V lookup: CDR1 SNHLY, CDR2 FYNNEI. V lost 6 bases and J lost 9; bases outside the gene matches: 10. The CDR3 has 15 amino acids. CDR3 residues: CASSLGLAGAQAQYF. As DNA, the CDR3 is TGTGCCAGCAGCCTCGGACTAGCGGGGGCCCAGGCCCAGTACTTC. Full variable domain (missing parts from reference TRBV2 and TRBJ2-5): EPEVTQTPSHQVTQMGQEVILRCVPISNHLYFYWYRQILGQKVEFLVSFYNNEISEKSEIFDDQFSVERPDGSNFTLKIRSTKLEDSAMYFCASSLGLAGAQAQYFGPGTRLLVL.

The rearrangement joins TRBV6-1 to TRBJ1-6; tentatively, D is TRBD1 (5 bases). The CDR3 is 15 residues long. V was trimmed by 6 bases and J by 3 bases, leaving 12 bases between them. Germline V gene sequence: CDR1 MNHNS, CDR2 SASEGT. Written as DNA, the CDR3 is TGTGCCAGCAGAACGGACACATTCTATAATTCACCCCTCCACTTT. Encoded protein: CASRTDTFYNSPLHF.